This TCR beta chain originates from a study of T cell responses to AZD1222 COVID-19 vaccine. Trimming took 3 bases from V and 7 from J; bases not matched to a gene: 7. Germline loops: CDR1 GTSNPN, CDR2 SVGIG (reference sequence). CDR3 length: 15 amino acids. As for this clone: Its antigen is still unknown.

Broader study findings: Two AZD1222 administrations were followed by greater Spike-specific TCR breadth and depth. Repertoires were obtained solely post-peak T cell response. Unmutated variant regions reportedly attract nearly half of all spike-specific TCRs. Seropositive status at baseline applied to only a handful of AZD1222 recipients.

Data came from immunoSEQ multiplex PCR; TCRdb stores just in-frame clones and leaves some out. The data contain tens of thousands of clones, approximately 88% of them singletons. This chain connects TRBV30 to TRBJ2-1; 12 bases fit TRBD2. This sequence originates from an adult who received the AZD1222 COVID-19 vaccine. Specimen: peripheral blood, collected 28 days after the second AZD1222 dose. CDR3 region: CAWSPPGLAGNEQFF. The CDR3, as DNA: TGTGCCTGGAGCCCTCCCGGACTAGCGGGAAATGAGCAGTTCTTC.